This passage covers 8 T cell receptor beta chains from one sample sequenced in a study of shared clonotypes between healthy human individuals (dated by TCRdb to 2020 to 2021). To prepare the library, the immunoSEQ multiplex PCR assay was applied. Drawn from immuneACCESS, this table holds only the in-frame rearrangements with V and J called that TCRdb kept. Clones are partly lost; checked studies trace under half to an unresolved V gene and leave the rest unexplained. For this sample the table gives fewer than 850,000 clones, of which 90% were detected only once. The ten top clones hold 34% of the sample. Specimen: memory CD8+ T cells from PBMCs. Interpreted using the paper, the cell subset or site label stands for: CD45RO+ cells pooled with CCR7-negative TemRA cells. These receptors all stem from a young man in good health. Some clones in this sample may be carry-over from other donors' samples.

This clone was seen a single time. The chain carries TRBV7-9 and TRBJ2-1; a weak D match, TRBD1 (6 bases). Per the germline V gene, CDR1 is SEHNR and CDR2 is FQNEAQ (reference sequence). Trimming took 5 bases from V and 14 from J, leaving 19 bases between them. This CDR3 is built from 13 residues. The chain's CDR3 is CASSARIPGHKFF. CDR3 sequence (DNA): TGTGCCAGCAGCGCCCGAATCCCGGGACACAAGTTCTTC.

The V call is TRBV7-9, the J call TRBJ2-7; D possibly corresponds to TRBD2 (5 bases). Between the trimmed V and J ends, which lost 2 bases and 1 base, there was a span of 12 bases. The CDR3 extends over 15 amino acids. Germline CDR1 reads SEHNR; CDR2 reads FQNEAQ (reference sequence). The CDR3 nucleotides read TGTGCCAGCAGCTTACCGGCGGGTGCATCCTACGAGCAGTACTTC. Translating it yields CASSLPAGASYEQYF.

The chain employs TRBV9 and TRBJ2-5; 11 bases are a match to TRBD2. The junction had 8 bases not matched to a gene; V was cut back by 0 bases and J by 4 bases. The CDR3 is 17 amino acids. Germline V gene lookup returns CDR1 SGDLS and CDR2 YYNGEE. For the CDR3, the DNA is TGTGCCAGCAGCGTAGATGTAGCGGGAGGGGGCCCAGAGACCCAGTACTTC. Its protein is CASSVDVAGGGPETQYF. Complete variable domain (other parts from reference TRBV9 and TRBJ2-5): DSGVTQTPKHLITATGQRVTLRCSPRSGDLSVYWYQQSLDQGLQFLIQYYNGEERAKGNILERFSAQQFPDLHSELNLSSLELGDSALYFCASSVDVAGGGPETQYFGPGTRLLVL.

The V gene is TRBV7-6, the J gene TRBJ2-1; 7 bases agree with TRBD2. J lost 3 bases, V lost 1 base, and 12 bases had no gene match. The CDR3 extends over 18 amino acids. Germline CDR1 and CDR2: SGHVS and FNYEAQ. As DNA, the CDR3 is TGTGCCAGCAGCTTAGAAAGAGCGGGGAAATACCACTACAATGAGCAGTTCTTC. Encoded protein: CASSLERAGKYHYNEQFF.

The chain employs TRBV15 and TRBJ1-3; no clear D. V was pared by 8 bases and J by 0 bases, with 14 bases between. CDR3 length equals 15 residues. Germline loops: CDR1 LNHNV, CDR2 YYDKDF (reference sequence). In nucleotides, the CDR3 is TGTGCCACCTCTGCCCCGTTCGGCTCTGGAAACACCATATATTTT. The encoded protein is CATSAPFGSGNTIYF.

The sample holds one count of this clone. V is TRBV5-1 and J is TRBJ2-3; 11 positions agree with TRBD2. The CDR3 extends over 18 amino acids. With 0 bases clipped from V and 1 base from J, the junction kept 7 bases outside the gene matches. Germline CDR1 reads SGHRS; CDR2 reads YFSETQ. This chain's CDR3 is CASSLDGTSGVGTDTQYF. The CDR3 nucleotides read TGCGCCAGCAGCTTGGATGGGACTAGCGGAGTGGGCACAGATACGCAGTATTTT. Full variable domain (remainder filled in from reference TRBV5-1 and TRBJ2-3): KAGVTQTPRYLIKTRGQQVTLSCSPISGHRSVSWYQQTPGQGLQFLFEYFSETQRNKGNFPGRFSGRQFSNSRSEMNVSTLELGDSALYLCASSLDGTSGVGTDTQYFGPGTRLTVL.

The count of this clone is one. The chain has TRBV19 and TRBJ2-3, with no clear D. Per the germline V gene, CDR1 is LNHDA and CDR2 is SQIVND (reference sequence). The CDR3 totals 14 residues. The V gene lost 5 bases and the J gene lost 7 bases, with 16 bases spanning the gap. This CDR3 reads CASSGLWSENTQYF. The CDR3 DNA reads TGTGCCAGTAGTGGTCTATGGAGTGAGAATACGCAGTATTTT.

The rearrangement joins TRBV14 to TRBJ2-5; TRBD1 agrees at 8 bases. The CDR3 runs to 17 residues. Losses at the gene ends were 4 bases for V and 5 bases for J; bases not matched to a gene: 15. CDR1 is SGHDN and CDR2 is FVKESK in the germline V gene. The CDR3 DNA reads TGTGCCAGCAGCCTTAGCCAACTGGCAGGGGGCGCGGAGACCCAGTACTTC. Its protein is CASSLSQLAGGAETQYF.